These 8 T cell receptor beta chains were all obtained from the same sample, sequenced in a study of blood T cell repertoires in COVID-19. The data were produced by immunoSEQ multiplex PCR, yet TCRdb's version contains in-frame clones alone and is incomplete. The sample yields fewer than 200,000 clones, around four fifths seen once. The sequencing input was peripheral blood. The receptors come from an elderly woman with COVID-19, enrolled during active disease.

This clone was observed once. J is TRBJ2-2 and V is TRBV9; D might be TRBD2 (7 bases). Between the trimmed V and J ends, which lost 0 bases and 5 bases, there was a span of 14 bases. Germline lookup yields CDR1 SGDLS and CDR2 YYNGEE. This CDR3 comprises 16 residues. The CDR3 nucleotides read TGTGCCAGCAGCGTAGCCGGGGGGCGAGGGACCGGGGAGCTGTTTTTT. It is translated as CASSVAGGRGTGELFF.

The chain joins TRBV5-6 to TRBJ1-2; weak D call: TRBD1 (6 bases). Germline CDR1 reads SGHDT; CDR2 reads YYEEEE. The ends were cut back, 3 bases at V and 0 bases at J, with 15 bases in the middle. The CDR3 covers 16 residues. CDR3 amino acids: CASSYLPGDANYGYTF. The DNA of the CDR3 is TGTGCCAGCAGCTACCTACCAGGGGATGCTAACTATGGCTACACCTTC.

The V call is TRBV3-1 (or the pseudogene TRBV3-2), the J call TRBJ1-4; TRBD1 matches 8 bases. The CDR3 has 14 amino acids. The V gene end was trimmed by 6 bases and the J gene end by 8 bases; junction bases not matched to a gene: 8. Germline CDR1 LGHDT, CDR2 YNNKEL (reference sequence). The CDR3 region is CASRRQGANEKLFF. DNA for the CDR3: TGTGCCAGCAGAAGGCAGGGGGCGAACGAAAAACTGTTTTTT.

The gene calls are TRBV7-7 and TRBJ2-7, with D possibly TRBD2 on 5 matching bases. Trimming removed 6 bases from V and 4 bases from J, with 16 bases in between. CDR3 size: 14 residues. Germline lookup yields CDR1 SSHAT and CDR2 FNYEAQ (reference sequence). CDR3 in DNA: TGTGCCAGCAGTCTAGCTGAGTGGTCGTACGAGCAGTACTTC. Protein product: CASSLAEWSYEQYF.

This sequence joins TRBV6-2 or TRBV6-3 and TRBJ2-7; possible D gene TRBD1, 8 bases. Germline CDR1 reads MNHEY; CDR2 reads SVGEGT. V lost 5 bases and J 4 bases, leaving 18 bases between the germline ends. This CDR3 contains 15 residues. The CDR3 sequence: CASSQQGGSRYEQYF. CDR3 coding DNA: TGTGCCAGCAGTCAACAGGGGGGGAGTCGGTACGAGCAGTACTTC.

The J gene is TRBJ2-1, the V gene TRBV13; 7 bases are a match to TRBD2. The germline V gene encodes CDR1 PRHDT and CDR2 FYEKMQ (reference sequence). The V gene end was trimmed by 4 bases and the J gene end by 7 bases; junction bases not matched to a gene: 7. The CDR3 has 14 amino acids. The CDR3 bases are TGTGCCAGCAGCTCGGGCGGCGGGAGAAATGAGCAGTTCTTC. Its protein product is CASSSGGGRNEQFF.

This clone occurred once. The rearrangement uses TRBV11-2 and TRBJ2-1; 10 bases match TRBD2. Germline trimming cut 2 bases from V and 4 bases from J; bases unmatched to any gene: 8. Germline CDR1 is SGHAT and CDR2 is FQNNGV. The CDR3 totals 17 residues. CDR3 residues: CASSLNSGRASYNEQFF. The DNA of the CDR3 is TGTGCCAGCAGCTTAAACAGCGGGAGGGCATCTTACAATGAGCAGTTCTTC.

The V gene is TRBV7-9, the J gene TRBJ1-2; maybe TRBD1 (5 bases). The length of the CDR3 is 15 residues. Germline assignment: CDR1 SEHNR and CDR2 FQNEAQ (reference sequence). V shed 5 bases and J shed 2 bases, with 15 bases lying between them. CDR3 DNA: TGTGCCAGCAGCCCCTGGGGCAGGAGAAACTATGGCTACACCTTC. Protein: CASSPWGRRNYGYTF. Variable domain in full (rest from reference TRBV7-9 and TRBJ1-2): DTGVSQNPRHKITKRGQNVTFRCDPISEHNRLYWYRQTLGQGPEFLTYFQNEAQLEKSRLLSDRFSAERPKGSFSTLEIQRTEQGDSAMYLCASSPWGRRNYGYTFGSGTRLTVV.